Below, one T cell receptor (beta chain) is given with its context. This clone showed up just a few times. No antigen is known for it. It has no much larger one-base neighbor in the sample; base qualities were not kept. Participants in the prospective study were aged roughly 18 to 100 years, lived in about two dozen United States geographic areas, and enrolled through a virtual design. In the prospective study, participants were assigned to cohorts based on the clinical history participants reported in a screening survey and a study questionnaire. Recovered participants in ImmuneRACE Cohort 3 were defined by two consecutive negative NP/OP PCR tests, clearance by a healthcare professional, or resolution of symptoms. In the prospective study, whole blood, serum and a nasopharyngeal or oropharyngeal swab were collected from each participant by mobile phlebotomists. Prospective study participants could optionally give additional blood draws and questionnaires over a roughly 2-month period. Before DNA extraction, prospective study blood samples were shipped either frozen or at room temperature.

TCRbeta CDR3 regions were amplified from genomic DNA by means of the immunoSEQ Assay, a bias-controlled multiplex PCR. The study's processing was this. Nucleated cell counts per sample were estimated from amplification of reference gene primers within the assay. To quantify the absolute abundance of each unique TCRbeta CDR3 rearrangement, sequence reads were collapsed and filtered. For each sample, productive Simpson clonality was calculated as the square root of Simpson's diversity index over productive rearrangements. As stored in TCRdb, this immuneACCESS dataset retains in-frame rearrangements with V and J assigned. A fraction of the clones does not appear; measured against another copy, unresolved V genes explain less than half of the discrepancy, and the remainder lacks a known reason. That table furnishes V, J and clone size, whereas the DNA furnished D and trimming. The sample yields more than 200,000 clones; around 87% were counted once. The ten largest clones add up to roughly 1.7% of the sample.

The sample belongs to a study of blood T cell repertoires in COVID-19 (dated by TCRdb to about 2020). Context from the whole study: The collaborator samples originated in the United States, Italy and Spain and spanned the acute and convalescent phases of COVID-19. The prospective study material was composed of cDNA or gDNA derived from T cells, B-cell-depleted T cells, or PBMCs. The dataset comprised deeply sampled blood TCRbeta repertoires from subjects exposed to, actively infected with, or recovered from COVID-19. The repertoires were made available in a free public database intended to serve as a resource for research on the immune response to SARS-CoV-2. Samples were obtained from the ongoing ImmuneRACE study (first 160 participants) and from 1,200 or so subjects provided by 6 global collaborators. Sample metadata almost always included a de-identified subject ID, COVID-19 status, age in years and sex. Where HLA class I and class II types were available, the types were taken from metadata supplied by the sample provider, not from assay-based typing. Results the study describes overall, beyond this receptor: The quantity of clinical and demographic metadata differed by source and by participant and was supplied without curation.

The TCR originated in a woman aged 50 to 60 who had recovered from COVID-19. Input material: PBMCs or T cells enriched from blood (not recorded which).

The DNA sequence is as follows: TGCGCCAGCAGCTTGGCCGGGACAGGGGAGGGAGAGACCCAGTACTTC. This sequence encodes CASSLAGTGEGETQYF. The sequence is built from TRBV5-1 and TRBJ2-5, and TRBD1 aligns with 10 junction nucleotides. Unmatched junction bases come to 6, with V trimmed by 0 bases and J by 4 bases. Sequences SGHRS (CDR1) and YFSETQ (CDR2) are obtained from the germline V gene. The CDR3 runs 16 amino acids, cysteine and phenylalanine included. Only the CDR3 region is kept as DNA, spanning 48 bases read in frame from base 1. Reference TRBV5-1 and TRBJ2-5 proteins supply the regions before and after the CDR3; the full variable domain is: KAGVTQTPRYLIKTRGQQVTLSCSPISGHRSVSWYQQTPGQGLQFLFEYFSETQRNKGNFPGRFSGRQFSNSRSEMNVSTLELGDSALYLCASSLAGTGEGETQYFGPGTRLLVL.